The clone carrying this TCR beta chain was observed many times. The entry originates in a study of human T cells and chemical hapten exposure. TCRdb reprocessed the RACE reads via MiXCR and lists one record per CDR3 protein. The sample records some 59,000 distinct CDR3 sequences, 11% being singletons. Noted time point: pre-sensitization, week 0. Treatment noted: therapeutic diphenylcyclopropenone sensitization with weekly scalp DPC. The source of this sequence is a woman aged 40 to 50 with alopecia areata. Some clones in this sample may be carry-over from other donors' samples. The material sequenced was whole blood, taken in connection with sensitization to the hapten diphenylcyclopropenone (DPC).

This CDR3 is CASSSGYGGELFF. CDR3 nucleotides: TGTGCCAGCAGCTCAGGGTATGGCGGGGAGCTGTTTTTT. The chain links TRBV3-1 to TRBJ2-2; perhaps TRBD1 as D (5 bases). The CDR3 extends over 13 amino acids. Looked up from germline, CDR1 is LGHDT and CDR2 is YNNKEL (reference sequence). V was pared by 5 bases and J by 7 bases, with 11 bases between.